One T cell receptor (beta chain) is described in this entry. Profiling relied on immunoSEQ multiplex PCR, and the TCRdb table lists in-frame clones only, not all of them. The sample lists roughly 42,000 clones, 80% to 90% occurring once. The CDR3 totals 14 residues. After removal of 6 bases from V and 4 bases from J, the junction contained 6 bases not matched to a gene. Per germline, CDR1 SGHKS and CDR2 YYEKEE (reference sequence). The record originates from a study of T cell changes during pregnancy in multiple sclerosis. The rearrangement uses TRBV5-5 and TRBJ1-4; TRBD1 agrees at 7 bases. The starting material was CD4+ T cells from peripheral blood mononuclear cells, obtained in the first trimester of pregnancy. This TCR was sampled from a female donor with multiple sclerosis, enrolled in a pregnancy study. In DNA form, the CDR3 reads TGTGCCAGCAAGATGGGACAGAATAATGAAAAACTGTTTTTT. It yields the protein CASKMGQNNEKLFF.